The 14 T cell receptor beta chains presented below share a single source sample, sequenced in a study of blood T cell repertoires in COVID-19. Measured with immunoSEQ multiplex PCR; TCRdb has only the in-frame clones, and not every one. The sample records under 300,000 clones, approximately 91% being singletons. Material: PBMCs or T cells enriched from blood (not recorded which). Source of these receptors: a woman aged 40 to 50 with acute COVID-19.

The chain recombines TRBV6-4 with TRBJ2-3, with TRBD2 matching over 14 bases. Unmatched junction bases numbered 12, after V lost 6 bases and J lost 1 base. The CDR3 runs to 19 residues. From germline, CDR1 is MRHNA and CDR2 SNTAGT. The CDR3: CASRDRGRLAGGGTDTQYF. The CDR3 region has the DNA TGTGCCAGCAGGGACAGGGGGCGACTAGCGGGAGGGGGCACAGATACGCAGTATTTT.

This rearrangement joins TRBV7-8 to TRBJ2-7; a weak D match, TRBD1 (5 bases). V was trimmed by 1 base and J by 2 bases, leaving 9 bases between them. The CDR3 is made up of 14 amino acids. Germline lookup yields CDR1 SGHVS and CDR2 FQNEAQ. The CDR3 is CASSLEGVAYEQYF. Written as DNA, the CDR3 is TGTGCCAGCAGCTTAGAAGGGGTCGCCTACGAGCAGTACTTC.

J is TRBJ1-6 and V is TRBV9; TRBD1 might be the D (6 bases). Trimming cost V 0 bases and J 7 bases, with 11 bases left between them. In germline, CDR1 is SGDLS, CDR2 YYNGEE. The CDR3 is 15 residues long. CDR3 amino acids: CASSVGGQGNSPLHF. The CDR3 nucleotides read TGTGCCAGCAGCGTAGGGGGTCAGGGGAATTCACCCCTCCACTTT.

J is TRBJ1-1 and V is TRBV5-1; possible D gene TRBD1, 6 bases. Germline CDR1 reads SGHRS; CDR2 reads YFSETQ. V gave up 0 bases and J gave up 6 bases, with 15 bases separating them. The CDR3 runs to 15 residues. In DNA, the CDR3 is TGCGCCAGCAGCTTGGGAGGGAAGACAGGAGCTGAAGCTTTCTTT. Residues: CASSLGGKTGAEAFF.

V usage is TRBV16 and J usage is TRBJ2-2, with D possibly being TRBD2 (5 bases). The CDR3 consists of 14 residues. CDR1 is KGHSY and CDR2 is FQNENV in the germline V gene. Trimming took off 3 bases at V and 2 bases at J, with 7 bases between the two ends. The CDR3 DNA reads as TGTGCCAGCAGCCATCCGGGAAACACCGGGGAGCTGTTTTTT. This codes for CASSHPGNTGELFF.

The sample holds a few counts of this clone. V usage is TRBV11-2 and J usage is TRBJ1-1; 9 bases fit TRBD1. The CDR3 totals 14 residues. Per germline, CDR1 SGHAT and CDR2 FQNNGV. V lost 1 base to trimming and J lost 6 bases; unmatched junction nucleotides: 3. CDR3 protein: CASSLGDRVAEAFF. The CDR3 DNA reads TGTGCCAGCAGCTTAGGGGACAGGGTCGCTGAAGCTTTCTTT.

The V and J genes are TRBV7-6 and TRBJ2-3; D gene uncertain. This CDR3 comprises 13 residues. The V gene lost 5 bases and the J gene lost 6 bases, with 12 bases spanning the gap. Per the germline V gene, CDR1 is SGHVS and CDR2 is FNYEAQ. The CDR3 nucleotides read TGTGCCAGCAGCGTGACCCGAGCGGATACGCAGTATTTT. This gives the protein CASSVTRADTQYF.

The chain is built from TRBV11-3 and TRBJ2-6; D ambiguous. The CDR3 has 14 amino acids. Germline lookup yields CDR1 SGHNT and CDR2 YENEEA. Deletions cut 0 bases from V and 3 bases from J, with 3 bases between. The CDR3 DNA follows: TGTGCCAGCAGCTTAGATCTTGGGGCCAACGTCCTGACTTTC. Protein: CASSLDLGANVLTF.

The chain joins TRBV9 to TRBJ1-2, with 7 positions matching TRBD1. This CDR3 has 18 residues. V lost 0 bases and J lost 4; bases outside the gene matches: 15. Germline V CDR1 and CDR2: SGDLS, YYNGEE. The CDR3 DNA reads TGTGCCAGCAGCGTAGACCCGAGGGCCCAATACAGGGGCTATGGCTACACCTTC. It encodes CASSVDPRAQYRGYGYTF.

V usage is TRBV6-5 and J usage is TRBJ1-1, with no clear D. V lost 7 bases to trimming and J lost 4 bases, with 4 bases between them. CDR1 and CDR2 (germline): MNHEY, SVGAGI. This CDR3 spans 10 amino acids. In nucleotides, the CDR3 is TGTGCCAGCACCCGCACTGAAGCTTTCTTT. Protein product: CASTRTEAFF.

V usage is TRBV18 and J usage is TRBJ1-4; D call uncertain. Between the trimmed V and J ends, which lost 0 bases and 6 bases, there was a span of 5 bases. This CDR3 comprises 13 residues. Germline values: CDR1 KGHSH, CDR2 LQKENI. CDR3 sequence: CASSPPSDEKLFF. The CDR3 DNA reads TGTGCCAGCTCACCACCGTCCGATGAAAAACTGTTTTTT.

V is TRBV3-1 (or the pseudogene TRBV3-2) and J is TRBJ2-1, with 9 bases aligning to TRBD2. Germline V lookup: CDR1 LGHDT, CDR2 YNNKEL (reference sequence). This CDR3 has 15 residues. V dropped 3 bases and J dropped 6; count of bases not matched to a gene: 6. The chain's CDR3 is CASSQLAGEGNEQFF. The CDR3 DNA is TGTGCCAGCAGCCAGTTAGCGGGGGAGGGCAATGAGCAGTTCTTC.

The chain couples TRBV7-2 to TRBJ1-1; weak D call: TRBD1 (6 bases). The CDR3 is 14 residues long. Germline values: CDR1 SGHTA, CDR2 FQGNSA. Trimming took 1 base from V and 6 from J, leaving 12 bases between them. CDR3 residues: CASSLVGTMSEAFF. The CDR3 coding sequence is TGTGCCAGCAGCTTAGTTGGGACAATGTCTGAAGCTTTCTTT.

The CDR3 DNA reads as TGTGCCACCAGCCACAGGGGGGACTATGGCTACACCTTC. Translating it yields CATSHRGDYGYTF. The chain uses TRBV24-1 and TRBJ1-2; 8 nucleotides match TRBD1. CDR3 length equals 13 residues. Germline-derived CDR1 and CDR2 are KGHDR and SFDVKD. V gave up 7 bases and J gave up 3 bases; unmatched junction bases: 3.